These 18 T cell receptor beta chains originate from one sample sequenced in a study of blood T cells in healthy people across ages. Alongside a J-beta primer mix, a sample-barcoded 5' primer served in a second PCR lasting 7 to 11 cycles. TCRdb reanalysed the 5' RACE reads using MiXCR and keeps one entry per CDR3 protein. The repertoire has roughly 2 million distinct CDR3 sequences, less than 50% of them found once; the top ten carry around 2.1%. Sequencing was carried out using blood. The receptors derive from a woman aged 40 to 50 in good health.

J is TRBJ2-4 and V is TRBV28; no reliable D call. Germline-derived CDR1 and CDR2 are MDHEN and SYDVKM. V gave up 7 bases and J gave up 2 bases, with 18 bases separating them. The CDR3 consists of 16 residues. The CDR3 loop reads CASNLGRGGTKNIQYF. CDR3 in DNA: TGTGCCAGCAACCTCGGCAGAGGTGGAACCAAAAACATTCAGTACTTC.

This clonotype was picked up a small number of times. CDR3 sequence: CASSEFGTKVNQPQHF. CDR3 nucleotides: TGTGCCAGCAGTGAATTTGGGACAAAGGTAAATCAGCCCCAGCATTTT. J is TRBJ1-5 and V is TRBV25-1, with a tentative D call TRBD1 (6 bases). The germline V and J ends were trimmed by 1 base and 4 bases, with 14 bases remaining between them. This CDR3 is 16 amino acids long. Germline V CDR1 and CDR2: MGHDK, SYGVNS.

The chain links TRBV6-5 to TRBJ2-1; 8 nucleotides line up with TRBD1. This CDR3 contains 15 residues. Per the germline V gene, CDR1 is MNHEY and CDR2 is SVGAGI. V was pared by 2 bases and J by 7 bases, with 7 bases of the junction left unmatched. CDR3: CASSYTGGKSNEQFF. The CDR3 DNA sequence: TGTGCCAGCAGTTACACAGGGGGTAAGAGTAATGAGCAGTTCTTC.

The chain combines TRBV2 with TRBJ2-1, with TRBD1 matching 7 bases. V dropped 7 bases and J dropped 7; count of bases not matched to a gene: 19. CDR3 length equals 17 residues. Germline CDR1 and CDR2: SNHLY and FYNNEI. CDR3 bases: TGTGCCAGCATTAAGTCTCTGAGGACAGGTGCTACTAATGAGCAGTTCTTC. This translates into CASIKSLRTGATNEQFF. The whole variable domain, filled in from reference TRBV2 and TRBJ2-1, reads EPEVTQTPSHQVTQMGQEVILRCVPISNHLYFYWYRQILGQKVEFLVSFYNNEISEKSEIFDDQFSVERPDGSNFTLKIRSTKLEDSAMYFCASIKSLRTGATNEQFFGPGTRLTVL.

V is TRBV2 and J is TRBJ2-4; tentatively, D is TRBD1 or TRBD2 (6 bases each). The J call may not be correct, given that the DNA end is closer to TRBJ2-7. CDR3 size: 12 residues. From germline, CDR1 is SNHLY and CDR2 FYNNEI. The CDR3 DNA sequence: TGTGCCAGCAGCAGACAGGAGGGCGAGCAGTACTTC. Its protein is CASSRQEGEQYF.

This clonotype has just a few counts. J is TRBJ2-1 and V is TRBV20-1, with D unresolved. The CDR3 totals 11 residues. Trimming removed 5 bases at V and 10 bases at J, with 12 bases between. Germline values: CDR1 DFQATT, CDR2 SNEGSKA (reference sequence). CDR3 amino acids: CSAVEAGEQFF. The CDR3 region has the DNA TGCAGTGCTGTCGAGGCCGGGGAGCAGTTCTTC.

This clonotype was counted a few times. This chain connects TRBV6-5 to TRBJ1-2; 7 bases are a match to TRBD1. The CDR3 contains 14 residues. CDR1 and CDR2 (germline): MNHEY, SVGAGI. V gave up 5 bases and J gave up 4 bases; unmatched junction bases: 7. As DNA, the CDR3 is TGTGCCAGCAGTATCCGGGACAGAGGCTATGGCTACACCTTC. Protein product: CASSIRDRGYGYTF.

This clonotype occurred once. CDR3 region: CASSSPWTGYYGYTF. CDR3 coding DNA: TGTGCCAGCAGTTCCCCATGGACAGGGTACTATGGCTACACCTTC. V is TRBV27 and J is TRBJ1-2; 8 nucleotides agree with TRBD1. V lost 4 bases, J lost 3 bases, and 7 bases stayed unmatched. The CDR3 runs 15 residues. Germline assignment: CDR1 MNHEY and CDR2 SMNVEV (reference sequence).

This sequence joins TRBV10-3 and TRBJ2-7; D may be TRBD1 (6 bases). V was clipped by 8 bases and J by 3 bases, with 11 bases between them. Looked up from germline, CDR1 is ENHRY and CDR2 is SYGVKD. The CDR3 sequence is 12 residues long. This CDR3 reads CAIGGEIYEQYF. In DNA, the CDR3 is TGTGCCATCGGGGGCGAAATCTACGAGCAGTACTTC.

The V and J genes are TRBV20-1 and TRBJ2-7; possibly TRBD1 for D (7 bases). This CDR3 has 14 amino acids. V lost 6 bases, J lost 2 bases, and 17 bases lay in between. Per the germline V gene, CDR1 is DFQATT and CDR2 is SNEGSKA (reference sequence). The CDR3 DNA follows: TGCAGTGCCGTGCCAGGGGGGTCAGCCTACGAGCAGTACTTC. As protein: CSAVPGGSAYEQYF.

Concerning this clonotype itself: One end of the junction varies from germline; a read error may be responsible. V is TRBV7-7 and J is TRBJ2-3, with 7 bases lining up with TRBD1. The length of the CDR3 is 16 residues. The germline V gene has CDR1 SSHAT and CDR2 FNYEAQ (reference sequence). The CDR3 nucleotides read TGTGCTAGCAGCGAGGGGGCTGGATACAGCACAGATACGCAGTATTTT. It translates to CASSEGAGYSTDTQYF.

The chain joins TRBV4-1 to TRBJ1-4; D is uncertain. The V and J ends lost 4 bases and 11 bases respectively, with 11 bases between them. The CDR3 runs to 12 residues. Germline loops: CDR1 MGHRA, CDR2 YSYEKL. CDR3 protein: CASSRTDRKLFF. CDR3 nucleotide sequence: TGCGCCAGCAGCCGGACGGACCGTAAACTGTTTTTT.

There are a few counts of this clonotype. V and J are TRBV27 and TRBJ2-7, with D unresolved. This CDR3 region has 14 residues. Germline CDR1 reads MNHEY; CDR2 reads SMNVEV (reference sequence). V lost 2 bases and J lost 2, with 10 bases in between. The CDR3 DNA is TGTGCCAGCAGTTTAAGCGCCGGTACCTACGAGCAGTACTTC. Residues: CASSLSAGTYEQYF.

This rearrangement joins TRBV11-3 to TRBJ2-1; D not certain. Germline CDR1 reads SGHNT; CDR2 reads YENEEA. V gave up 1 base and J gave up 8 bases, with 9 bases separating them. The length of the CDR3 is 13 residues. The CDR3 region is CASSLAPSYEQFF. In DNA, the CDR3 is TGTGCCAGCAGCTTAGCCCCTAGTTATGAGCAGTTCTTC.

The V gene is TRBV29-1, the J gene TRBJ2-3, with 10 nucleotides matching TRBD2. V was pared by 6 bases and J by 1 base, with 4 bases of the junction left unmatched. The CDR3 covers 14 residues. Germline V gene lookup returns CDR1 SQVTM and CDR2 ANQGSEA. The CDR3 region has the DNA TGCAGCGTGACCGGACTAGCGGGCACAGATACGCAGTATTTT. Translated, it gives CSVTGLAGTDTQYF.

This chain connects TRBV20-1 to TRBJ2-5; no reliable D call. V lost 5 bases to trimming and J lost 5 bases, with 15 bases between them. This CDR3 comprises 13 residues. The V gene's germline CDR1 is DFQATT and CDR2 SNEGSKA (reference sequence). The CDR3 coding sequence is TGCAGTGCTCCGGTGCTCCCGACGGAGACCCAGTACTTC. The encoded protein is CSAPVLPTETQYF.

CDR3 region: CATSASRREGTDTQYF. In DNA form, the CDR3 reads TGTGCCACCAGTGCCTCGAGAAGGGAAGGGACAGATACGCAGTATTTT. This sequence joins TRBV24-1 and TRBJ2-3; D not certain. CDR1 and CDR2 from the germline V gene are KGHDR and SFDVKD. The CDR3 spans 16 residues. The V end lost 5 bases, the J end lost 3 bases, and 17 bases lay between the germline ends.

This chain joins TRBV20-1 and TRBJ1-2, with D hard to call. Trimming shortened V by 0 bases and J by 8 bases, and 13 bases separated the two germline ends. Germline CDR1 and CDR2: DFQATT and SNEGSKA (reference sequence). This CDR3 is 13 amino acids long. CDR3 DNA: TGCAGTGCTAGAGATTCCTCCCTGAAAGGCTACACCTTC. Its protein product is CSARDSSLKGYTF.